This TCR beta chain was captured by sequencing in a study of T cell responses to AZD1222 COVID-19 vaccine. Study overall: Pooled samples include second doses given at about 4 or 12 weeks.

Study-level results: Seropositive AZD1222 recipients at baseline numbered only five or six. In the spike-specific TCR repertoire, nearly half reportedly target unmutated variant regions.

CDR3 length equals 15 residues. The V gene lost 2 bases and the J gene lost 6 bases, with 14 bases spanning the gap. Germline loops: CDR1 SGHRS, CDR2 YFSETQ. In the case of this clone: Its antigen is as yet unknown.

The method was immunoSEQ multiplex PCR; TCRdb's version includes in-frame clones alone and lacks a portion of them. Among around 100,000 clones listed, 92% were seen once. The sequencing here drew on peripheral blood, taken on day 0 of AZD1222 vaccination. This clonotype was sampled from an adult in good health. The chain uses TRBV5-1 and TRBJ2-2; D is perhaps TRBD2 (5 bases). Here the CDR3 reads CASSFREIPAGELFF. The DNA of the CDR3 is TGCGCCAGCAGCTTTAGGGAGATCCCCGCCGGGGAGCTGTTTTTT.